The 14 T cell receptor beta chains below come from one sample, sequenced in a study of shared clonotypes between healthy human individuals. Here immunoSEQ multiplex PCR was the method, and the copy in TCRdb shows in-frame clones only, minus some. The sample lists over a million clones, around 74% occurring once. What was sequenced was memory CD4+ T cells sorted from blood. This sample's subset: CD45RA-negative fraction. The receptors derive from a man aged 18 to 30 in good health.

The chain joins TRBV7-9 to TRBJ2-2; tentative D call: TRBD1 (6 bases). CDR3 size: 14 residues. V dropped 1 base and J dropped 6 bases, with 9 bases sitting between them. Germline-derived CDR1 and CDR2 are SEHNR and FQNEAQ (reference sequence). In DNA, the CDR3 is TGTGCCAGCAGCTTAGGCAGGGGCTCCGGGGAGCTGTTTTTT. Its protein product is CASSLGRGSGELFF. Together with reference TRBV7-9 and TRBJ2-2, the CDR3 gives the full variable domain: DTGVSQNPRHKITKRGQNVTFRCDPISEHNRLYWYRQTLGQGPEFLTYFQNEAQLEKSRLLSDRFSAERPKGSFSTLEIQRTEQGDSAMYLCASSLGRGSGELFFGEGSRLTVL.

The chain uses TRBV7-2 and TRBJ2-5; 8 nucleotides match TRBD2. The germline CDR1 and CDR2 sequences are SGHTA and FQGNSA. J lost 4 bases, V lost 1 base, and 5 bases had no gene match. This CDR3 spans 15 amino acids. The CDR3 region has the DNA TGTGCCAGCAGCTTAGAGCGGGGGAAAGGAGAGACCCAGTACTTC. Translating it yields CASSLERGKGETQYF.

The sample holds one count of this clone. This rearrangement joins TRBV2 to TRBJ2-5, with 8 bases that match TRBD2. The junction had 4 bases not matched to a gene; V was cut back by 6 bases and J by 1 base. CDR3 size: 14 residues. Looked up from germline, CDR1 is SNHLY and CDR2 is FYNNEI. CDR3 sequence: CASRRREAQETQYF. The DNA of the CDR3 is TGTGCCAGCAGAAGGCGGGAGGCCCAAGAGACCCAGTACTTC.

The rearrangement uses TRBV19 and TRBJ2-2; a possible D gene is TRBD1 (5 bases). CDR3 size: 16 residues. Germline CDR1 is LNHDA and CDR2 is SQIVND (reference sequence). Trimming shortened V by 4 bases and J by 0 bases, and 12 bases separated the two germline ends. The CDR3 coding sequence is TGTGCCAGTAGTACAGGGTTAAGAGCGAACACCGGGGAGCTGTTTTTT. Translating gives CASSTGLRANTGELFF.

This chain connects TRBV7-6 to TRBJ2-2; maybe TRBD1 (6 bases). The V and J ends lost 1 base and 4 bases respectively, with 10 bases between them. The CDR3 runs to 15 residues. The germline CDR1 and CDR2 sequences are SGHVS and FNYEAQ. The CDR3 is CASSLVLDSTGELFF. The CDR3 DNA reads TGTGCCAGCAGCTTAGTTCTGGACAGCACCGGGGAGCTGTTTTTT.

This clone was seen once. This chain connects TRBV2 to TRBJ2-1, with 11 bases aligning to TRBD2. CDR3 length equals 17 residues. V gave up 5 bases and J gave up 0 bases; unmatched junction bases: 6. Germline V gene sequence: CDR1 SNHLY, CDR2 FYNNEI. CDR3 in amino acids: CASSPYSGRASYNEQFF. The CDR3, as DNA: TGTGCCAGCAGTCCGTATAGCGGGAGGGCCTCCTACAATGAGCAGTTCTTC.

This rearrangement joins TRBV28 to TRBJ2-7; D may be TRBD1 or TRBD2 (5 bases each). This CDR3 has 12 residues. V was trimmed by 3 bases and J by 7 bases, leaving 10 bases between them. Germline assignment: CDR1 MDHEN and CDR2 SYDVKM. CDR3 residues: CASSLRAGEQYF. CDR3 sequence (DNA): TGTGCCAGCAGTTTGAGGGCAGGGGAGCAGTACTTC.

The V and J genes are TRBV5-4 and TRBJ1-3; unclear D gene. V lost 0 bases to trimming and J lost 1 base, with 11 bases between them. Per the germline V gene, CDR1 is SGHNT and CDR2 is YYREEE (reference sequence). The CDR3 covers 16 residues. The CDR3 sequence is CASSLGAGASGNTIYF. The CDR3 region has the DNA TGTGCCAGCAGCTTGGGGGCCGGAGCTTCTGGAAACACCATATATTTT.

V is TRBV10-2 and J is TRBJ2-7; D unclear. The CDR3 runs to 13 residues. Germline assignment: CDR1 WSHSY and CDR2 SAAADI. V lost 6 bases to trimming and J lost 2 bases, with 11 bases between them. Written as DNA, the CDR3 is TGCGCCAGCAGAGTGGACGGTCCCTACGAGCAGTACTTC. This sequence encodes CASRVDGPYEQYF.

The CDR3 protein is CASSVRRSDGYNEQFF. DNA for the CDR3: TGTGCCAGCAGTGTCCGGAGGAGCGACGGCTACAATGAGCAGTTCTTC. The chain uses TRBV2 and TRBJ2-1, with D possibly matching TRBD2 (5 bases). CDR1 is SNHLY and CDR2 is FYNNEI in the germline V gene. CDR3 length equals 16 residues. V lost 4 bases and J 3 bases, leaving 16 bases between the germline ends.

The rearrangement joins TRBV19 to TRBJ1-4; D not certain. The CDR3 has 11 residues. Trimming stripped 3 bases from V and 8 bases from J, with 4 bases between. Germline V CDR1 and CDR2: LNHDA, SQIVND (reference sequence). DNA for the CDR3: TGTGCCAGTAGTATCACCGAAAAACTGTTTTTT. It yields the protein CASSITEKLFF.

V is TRBV2 and J is TRBJ2-2; TRBD2 aligns across 8 bases. The CDR3 contains 13 residues. Per germline, CDR1 SNHLY and CDR2 FYNNEI. V lost 5 bases and J lost 5; bases outside the gene matches: 1. The DNA of the CDR3 is TGTGCCAGCAGTACGGGGGGGACCGGGGAGCTGTTTTTT. Translation: CASSTGGTGELFF.

The chain employs TRBV28 and TRBJ1-2; 10 bases align to TRBD1. CDR1 is MDHEN, CDR2 SYDVKM, per germline. The V segment lost 3 bases and the J segment 8 bases; nucleotides outside the gene matches: 9. The CDR3 runs 15 residues. The CDR3 is CASSLRGQGHDGYTF. The CDR3 region has the DNA TGTGCCAGCAGTTTGAGGGGACAGGGGCATGACGGCTACACCTTC.

As for this clone: Different DNA sequences within this sample yield the same CDR3. This chain connects TRBV11-2 to TRBJ2-5; TRBD1 might be the D (6 bases). Per germline, CDR1 SGHAT and CDR2 FQNNGV. Trimming left V 5 bases short and J 2 bases short, with 12 bases between. The CDR3 length is 14 residues. Here the CDR3 reads CASSRTGTQETQYF. CDR3 coding DNA: TGTGCCAGCAGCCGGACCGGGACACAAGAGACCCAGTACTTC.